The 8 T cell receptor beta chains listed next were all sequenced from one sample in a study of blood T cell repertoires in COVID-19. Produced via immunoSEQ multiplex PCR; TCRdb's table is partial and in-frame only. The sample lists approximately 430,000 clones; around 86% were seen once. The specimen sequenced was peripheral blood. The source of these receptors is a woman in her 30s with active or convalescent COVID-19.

This CDR3 reads CASSQDGGLRTEAFF. The CDR3 nucleotides read TGTGCCAGCAGCCAAGATGGGGGCTTGCGGACTGAAGCTTTCTTT. The chain uses TRBV3-1 (or the pseudogene TRBV3-2) and TRBJ1-1; weak D call: TRBD1 (6 bases). V shed 0 bases and J shed 5 bases, with 13 bases lying between them. This CDR3 has 15 residues. Germline loops: CDR1 LGHDT, CDR2 YNNKEL (reference sequence).

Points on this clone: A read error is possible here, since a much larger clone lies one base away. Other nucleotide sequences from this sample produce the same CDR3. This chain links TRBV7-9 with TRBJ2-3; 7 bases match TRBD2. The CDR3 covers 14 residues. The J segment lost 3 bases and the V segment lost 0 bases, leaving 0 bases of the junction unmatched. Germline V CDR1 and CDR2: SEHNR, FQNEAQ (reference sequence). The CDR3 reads CASSLAGGTDTQYF. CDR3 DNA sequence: TGTGCCAGCAGCTTAGCGGGGGGGACAGATACGCAGTATTTT.

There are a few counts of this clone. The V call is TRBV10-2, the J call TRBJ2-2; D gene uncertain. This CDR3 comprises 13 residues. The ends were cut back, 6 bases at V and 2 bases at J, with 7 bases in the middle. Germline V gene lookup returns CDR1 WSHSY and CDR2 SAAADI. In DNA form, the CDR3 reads TGCGCCAGCAGGACATACAACACCGGGGAGCTGTTTTTT. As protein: CASRTYNTGELFF.

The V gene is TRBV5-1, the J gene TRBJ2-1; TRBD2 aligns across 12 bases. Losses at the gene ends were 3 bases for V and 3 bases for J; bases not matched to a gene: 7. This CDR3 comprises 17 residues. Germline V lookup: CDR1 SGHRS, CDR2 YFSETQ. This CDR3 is CASSSRTSGKFYNEQFF. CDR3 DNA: TGCGCCAGCAGCTCCCGGACTAGCGGGAAGTTCTACAATGAGCAGTTCTTC. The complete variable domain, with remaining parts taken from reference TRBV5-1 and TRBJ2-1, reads KAGVTQTPRYLIKTRGQQVTLSCSPISGHRSVSWYQQTPGQGLQFLFEYFSETQRNKGNFPGRFSGRQFSNSRSEMNVSTLELGDSALYLCASSSRTSGKFYNEQFFGPGTRLTVL.

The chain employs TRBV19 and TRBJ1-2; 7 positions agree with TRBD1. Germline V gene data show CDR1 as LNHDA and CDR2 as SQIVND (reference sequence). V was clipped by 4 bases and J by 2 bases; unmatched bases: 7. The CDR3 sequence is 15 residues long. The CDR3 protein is CASSTRDRWNYGYTF. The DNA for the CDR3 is TGTGCCAGTAGTACAAGGGACAGATGGAACTATGGCTACACCTTC.

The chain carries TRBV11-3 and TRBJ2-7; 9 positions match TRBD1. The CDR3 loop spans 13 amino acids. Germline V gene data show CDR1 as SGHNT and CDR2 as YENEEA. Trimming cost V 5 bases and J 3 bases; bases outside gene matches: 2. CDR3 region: CASSRGQGYEQYF. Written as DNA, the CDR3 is TGTGCCAGCAGCCGGGGACAGGGCTACGAGCAGTACTTC.

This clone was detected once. CDR3 loop: CASSFSGAHTQYF. The CDR3 DNA is TGTGCCAGCAGTTTTTCGGGAGCACATACGCAGTATTTT. The chain uses TRBV28 and TRBJ2-3; tentatively, D is TRBD2 (6 bases). This CDR3 has 13 residues. The V gene's germline CDR1 is MDHEN and CDR2 SYDVKM. V shed 3 bases and J shed 7 bases, with 11 bases lying between them.

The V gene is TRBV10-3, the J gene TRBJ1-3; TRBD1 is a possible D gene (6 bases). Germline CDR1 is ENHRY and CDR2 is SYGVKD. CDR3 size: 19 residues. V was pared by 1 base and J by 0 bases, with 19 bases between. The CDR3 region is CAISELGHINFRSGNTIYF. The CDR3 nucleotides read TGTGCCATCAGTGAGTTGGGACATATCAATTTTCGCTCTGGAAACACCATATATTTT.